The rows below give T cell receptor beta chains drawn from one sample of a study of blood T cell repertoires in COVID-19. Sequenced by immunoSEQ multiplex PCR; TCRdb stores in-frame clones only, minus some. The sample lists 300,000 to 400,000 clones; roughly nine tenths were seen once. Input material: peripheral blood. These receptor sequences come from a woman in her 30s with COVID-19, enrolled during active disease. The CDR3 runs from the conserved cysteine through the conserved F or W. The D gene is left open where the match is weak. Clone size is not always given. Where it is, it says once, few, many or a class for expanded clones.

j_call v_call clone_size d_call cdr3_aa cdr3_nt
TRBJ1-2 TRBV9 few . CASSADPGHAPNYGYTF TGTGCCAGCAGCGCCGACCCGGGACATGCCCCTAACTATGGCTACACCTTC
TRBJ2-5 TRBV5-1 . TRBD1 CASSFTTGGRETQYF TGCGCCAGCAGCTTCACAACAGGGGGCCGAGAGACCCAGTACTTC
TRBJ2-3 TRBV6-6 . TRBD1 CASSRQGDTDTQYF TGTGCCAGCAGTCGTCAGGGGGATACAGATACGCAGTATTTT
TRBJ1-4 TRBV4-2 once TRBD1 CASSQDGTAGGEKLFF TGTGCCAGCAGCCAAGATGGGACAGCGGGTGGAGAAAAACTGTTTTTT
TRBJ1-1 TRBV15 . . CATSRDPGNTEAFF TGTGCCACCAGCAGAGATCCGGGGAACACTGAAGCTTTCTTT
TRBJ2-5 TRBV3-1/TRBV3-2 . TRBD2 CASSRPGGPEETQYF TGTGCCAGCAGCCGTCCGGGGGGGCCGGAAGAGACCCAGTACTTC
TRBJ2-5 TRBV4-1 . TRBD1 CASSQEMGQGSQETQYF TGCGCCAGCAGCCAAGAGATGGGACAGGGCTCTCAAGAGACCCAGTACTTC
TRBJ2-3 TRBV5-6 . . CASSSAGTTDTQYF TGTGCCAGCAGTTCGGCCGGGACAACAGATACGCAGTATTTT
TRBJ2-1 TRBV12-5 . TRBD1 CASGPPGQGNEQFF TGTGCTAGTGGGCCCCCGGGACAGGGGAATGAGCAGTTCTTC
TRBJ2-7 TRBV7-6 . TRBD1 CASSIGTGGVYEQYF TGTGCCAGCAGCATCGGGACAGGGGGTGTCTACGAGCAGTACTTC
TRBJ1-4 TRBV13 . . CASSLRGAGSREKLFF TGTGCCAGCAGCTTACGGGGTGCGGGGTCACGCGAAAAACTGTTTTTT
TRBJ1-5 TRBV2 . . CASSRGGNQPQHF TGTGCCAGCAGTCGGGGGGGCAATCAGCCCCAGCATTTT
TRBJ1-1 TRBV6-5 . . CASRGGTEAFF TGTGCCAGCCGCGGAGGGACTGAAGCTTTCTTT
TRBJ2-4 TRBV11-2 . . CASSLNGLANIQYF TGTGCCAGCAGCTTGAATGGGCTGGCAAACATTCAGTACTTC
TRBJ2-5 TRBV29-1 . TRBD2 CSVAVSGAEETQYF TGCAGCGTTGCGGTTAGCGGGGCAGAAGAGACCCAGTACTTC
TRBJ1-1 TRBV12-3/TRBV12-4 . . CASKIGNTEAFF TGTGCCAGCAAGATCGGGAACACTGAAGCTTTCTTT
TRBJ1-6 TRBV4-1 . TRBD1 CASSRETGRDSPLHF TGCGCCAGCAGCCGAGAGACAGGGCGGGATTCACCCCTCCACTTT
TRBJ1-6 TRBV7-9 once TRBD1 CAWTAGGNSPLHF TGTGCCTGGACGGCAGGGGGGAATTCACCCCTCCACTTT
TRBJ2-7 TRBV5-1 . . CASSLTGDEQYF TGCGCCAGCAGCTTGACCGGGGACGAGCAGTACTTC
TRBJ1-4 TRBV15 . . CATSRGGKNEKLFF TGTGCCACCAGCAGAGGAGGGAAAAATGAAAAACTGTTTTTT
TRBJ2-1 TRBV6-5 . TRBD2 CASSVLAGENEQFF TGTGCCAGCTCGGTACTAGCGGGAGAAAATGAGCAGTTCTTC
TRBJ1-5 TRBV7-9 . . CASSLDLQPQHF TGTGCCAGCAGCTTAGATTTACAGCCCCAGCATTTT
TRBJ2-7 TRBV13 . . CASSLYYEQYF TGTGCCAGCAGCCTATACTACGAGCAGTACTTC
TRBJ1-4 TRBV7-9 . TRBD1 CASKRDRGGRTTNEKLFF TGTGCCAGCAAGAGGGACAGGGGCGGACGTACGACTAATGAAAAACTGTTTTTT
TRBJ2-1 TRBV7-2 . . CASSPLPLEGEQFF TGTGCCAGCAGCCCACTTCCCCTAGAGGGTGAGCAGTTCTTC
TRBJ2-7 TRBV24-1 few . CATSDRQGGQYF TGTGCCACCAGTGATCGGCAGGGAGGGCAGTACTTC
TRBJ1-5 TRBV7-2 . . CASSYTGRSNQPQHF TGTGCCAGCAGTTACACAGGACGGAGTAATCAGCCCCAGCATTTT
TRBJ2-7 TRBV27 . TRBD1 CASGGTGGRQYF TGTGCCAGCGGCGGGACAGGGGGTAGGCAGTACTTC
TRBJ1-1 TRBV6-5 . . CAASRDTEAFF TGTGCCGCATCGAGGGACACTGAAGCTTTCTTT
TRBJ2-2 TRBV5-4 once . CASHAFLGPNTGELFF TGTGCCAGTCATGCCTTTTTGGGGCCGAACACCGGGGAGCTGTTTTTT
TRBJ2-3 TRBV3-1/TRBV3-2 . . CASSQVLPRAGRGTDTQYF TGTGCCAGCAGCCAAGTGCTCCCACGGGCGGGGCGGGGCACAGATACGCAGTATTTT
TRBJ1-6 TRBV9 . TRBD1 CASSWGAGGYNSPLHF TGTGCCAGCAGCTGGGGGGCAGGGGGATATAATTCACCCCTCCACTTT
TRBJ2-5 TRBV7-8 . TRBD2 CASSPRVRGGRETQYF TGTGCCAGCAGCCCAAGAGTTCGGGGGGGCAGGGAGACCCAGTACTTC
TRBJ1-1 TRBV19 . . CASSIVTAPNTEAFF TGTGCCAGTAGTATTGTGACAGCCCCTAACACTGAAGCTTTCTTT
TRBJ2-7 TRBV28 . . CASSPEGTRPTYEQYF TGTGCCAGCAGTCCCGAAGGGACACGGCCAACGTATGAGCAGTACTTC
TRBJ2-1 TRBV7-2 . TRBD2 CATLAGLNYNEQFF TGTGCCACTTTAGCGGGATTGAATTACAATGAGCAGTTCTTC
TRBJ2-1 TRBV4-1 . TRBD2 CASSQAGLAGGSSNEQFF TGCGCCAGCAGCCAAGCTGGGTTAGCGGGAGGGTCTAGCAATGAGCAGTTCTTC
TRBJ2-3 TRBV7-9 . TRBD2 CASSSPDLGTSKDTQYF TGTGCCAGCAGCTCGCCGGACTTGGGGACTAGCAAAGATACGCAGTATTTT
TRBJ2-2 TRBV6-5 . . CASSSGAGELFF TGTGCCAGCAGTTCAGGGGCCGGGGAGCTGTTTTTT
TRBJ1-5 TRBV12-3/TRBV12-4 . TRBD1 CASRTGQMPQHF TGTGCCAGCAGAACGGGACAGATGCCCCAGCATTTT
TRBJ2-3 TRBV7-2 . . CASSSILVAADTQYF TGTGCCAGCAGCTCCATACTGGTAGCAGCAGATACGCAGTATTTT
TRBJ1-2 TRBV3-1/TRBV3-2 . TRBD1 CASSRDRSSFSPNYGYTF TGTGCCAGCAGTCGGGACAGGTCCTCCTTCTCCCCTAACTATGGCTACACCTTC
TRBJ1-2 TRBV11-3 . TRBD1 CASSLGTGAVDGYTF TGTGCCAGCAGCTTAGGGACAGGGGCTGTCGATGGCTACACCTTC
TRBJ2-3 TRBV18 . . CASSPPTYTDTQYF TGTGCCAGCTCACCGCCGACATACACAGATACGCAGTATTTT
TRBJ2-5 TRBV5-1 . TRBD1 CASSLGPTGAVRETQYF TGCGCCAGCAGCTTGGGACCTACAGGGGCGGTAAGAGAGACCCAGTACTTC
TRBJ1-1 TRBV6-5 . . CASSRSTGEAFF TGTGCCAGCAGTCGGTCCACCGGGGAAGCTTTCTTT
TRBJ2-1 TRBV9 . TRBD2 CASSVGTSGDNEQFF TGTGCCAGCAGCGTAGGGACTAGCGGAGACAATGAGCAGTTCTTC
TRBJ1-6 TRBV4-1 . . CASSQGGEAPLHF TGCGCCAGCAGCCAGGGGGGAGAGGCACCCCTCCACTTT
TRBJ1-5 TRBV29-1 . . CSVKWDNNQPQHF TGCAGCGTTAAATGGGACAACAATCAGCCCCAGCATTTT
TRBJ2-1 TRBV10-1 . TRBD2 CASSDQREANEQFF TGCGCCAGCAGTGATCAGCGGGAGGCTAATGAGCAGTTCTTC
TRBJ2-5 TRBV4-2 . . CASSQDQSSETQYF TGTGCCAGCAGCCAAGATCAATCCAGTGAGACCCAGTACTTC
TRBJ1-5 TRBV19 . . CASSIRGGNQPQHF TGTGCCAGTAGTATCCGGGGGGGAAATCAGCCCCAGCATTTT
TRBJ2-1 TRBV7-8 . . CASSLVRGLATDEQFF TGTGCCAGCAGCTTAGTTAGAGGGCTAGCCACCGATGAGCAGTTCTTC